The source of this T cell receptor beta chain is a study of blood T cell repertoires in COVID-19. Study details: There were acute and convalescent COVID-19 samples, and they came from the United States, Italy and Spain. Sources were T cells, B-cell-depleted T cells, or PBMCs; the material itself was cDNA or gDNA.

In the authors' workflow: Researchers report that nucleated cell counts were estimated from reference gene primer amplification. Here immunoSEQ multiplex PCR was the method, and the copy in TCRdb shows in-frame clones only, minus some. V and J calls and clone size are copied from that table; D and trimming were computed from the DNA. The table has 90,000 to 150,000 clones, 79% seen once; the top ten hold approximately 4.2%. Germline CDR1 is LNHNV and CDR2 is YYDKDF (reference sequence). This CDR3 is 14 amino acids long. Trimming removed 4 bases from V and 9 bases from J; junction bases left unmatched: 5. This clone was counted many times.

Sequencing input: peripheral blood. The TCR was taken from a woman aged 80 or over with acute or convalescent COVID-19. The V gene is TRBV15, the J gene TRBJ2-2, with 10 bases that match TRBD2. The CDR3 protein is CATSTRTSGRELFF. The CDR3 DNA sequence: TGTGCCACCAGCACCCGGACTAGCGGCCGGGAGCTGTTTTTT.